A single T cell receptor beta chain is shown here with its context. Its antigen is as yet unknown. Using immunoSEQ multiplex PCR, the repertoire was profiled, and TCRdb retains in-frame clones only, with some absent. The data contain 95,000 to 130,000 clones, 92% of them singletons. These data belong to a study of T cell responses to AZD1222 COVID-19 vaccine. Study results and limitations: The donor group comprised mostly white British people and more females; the analysis possibly underestimated clonal diversity. Spike-spanning, vaccine-associated CD4 TCRs were dominant at 160-218 and 743-854. The study sampled repertoires only after the peak T cell response.

The germline V gene has CDR1 KGHSH and CDR2 LQKENI. This CDR3 is built from 14 residues. The V segment lost 5 bases and the J segment 9 bases; nucleotides outside the gene matches: 8. Source: peripheral blood, taken 28 days after the second AZD1222 dose. This sequence originates from an adult who received the AZD1222 COVID-19 vaccine. The chain has TRBV18 and TRBJ1-5; 9 bases line up with TRBD1. Here the CDR3 DNA reads TGTGCCAGCTCATCGGGCGGGACAGGGCCGCCCCAGCATTTT. Its protein is CASSSGGTGPPQHF.